Below, 8 T cell receptor beta chains from the same sample are listed, as sequenced in a study of blood T cells in healthy people across ages. A second PCR, run for roughly 7 to 11 cycles, used a sample-barcoded 5' primer plus a J-beta primer mix. Each CDR3 protein is one row after TCRdb ran MiXCR on the 5' RACE reads. The data contain around 800,000 distinct CDR3 sequences, less than 70% of them singletons. The sample comprised blood. Receptor source: a man at least 80 years old in good health.

The chain combines TRBV30 with TRBJ1-2; 12 bases line up with TRBD1. The germline CDR1 and CDR2 sequences are GTSNPN and SVGIG (reference sequence). This CDR3 comprises 12 residues. Unmatched junction bases numbered 6, after V lost 8 bases and J lost 8 bases. In DNA form, the CDR3 reads TGTGCCGGGGGACAGGGGGCGAAAGGCTACACCTTC. It translates to CAGGQGAKGYTF.

V is TRBV3-1 and J is TRBJ2-1, with a weak D call TRBD2 (6 bases). Germline-derived CDR1 and CDR2 are LGHDT and YNNKEL (reference sequence). V lost 0 bases and J 12 bases, leaving 15 bases between the germline ends. The CDR3 consists of 14 residues. The CDR3 DNA reads as TGTGCCAGCAGCCAAGATCCAGCGGGTGGGGGGCAGTTCTTC. Protein sequence: CASSQDPAGGGQFF.

At least ten counts were recorded for this clonotype. The chain carries TRBV18 and TRBJ2-7, with D maybe TRBD2 (5 bases). Deletions cut 8 bases from V and 1 base from J, with 12 bases between. The CDR3 runs to 13 residues. CDR1 is KGHSH, CDR2 LQKENI, per germline. The CDR3 reads CASSPRDSYEQYF. CDR3 nucleotides: TGTGCCAGCAGCCCCCGGGATTCCTACGAGCAGTACTTC.

The V call is TRBV5-1, the J call TRBJ2-4; 8 bases line up with TRBD1. The CDR3 is 14 amino acids. CDR1 and CDR2 from the germline V gene are SGHRS and YFSETQ. J lost 13 bases, V lost 4 bases, and 13 bases had no gene match. The chain's CDR3 is CASSASTGAGEQYF. The CDR3 DNA reads TGCGCCAGCAGCGCATCGACAGGGGCCGGGGAGCAGTACTTC.

The chain has TRBV7-8 and TRBJ2-1, with D possibly matching TRBD2 (6 bases). CDR3 length equals 12 residues. Germline CDR1 and CDR2: SGHVS and FQNEAQ. V gave up 6 bases and J gave up 8 bases, with 11 bases separating them. The CDR3 DNA reads TGTGCCAGCAGTCGGGAGTTCGATGAGCAGTTCTTC. It specifies CASSREFDEQFF. Full variable domain (remainder filled in from reference TRBV7-8 and TRBJ2-1): GAGVSQSPRYKVAKRGQDVALRCDPISGHVSLFWYQQALGQGPEFLTYFQNEAQLDKSGLPSDRFFAERPEGSVSTLKIQRTQQEDSAVYLCASSREFDEQFFGPGTRLTVL.

Note on this clonotype: Germline and junction disagree at one end, which may indicate a read error. This sequence joins TRBV6-6 and TRBJ2-7; TRBD2 aligns across 7 bases. There are 13 residues in the CDR3. In germline, CDR1 is MNHNY, CDR2 SVGAGI (reference sequence). CDR3 protein: CVSTPGGGGGQYF. CDR3 sequence (DNA): TGTGTCAGCACCCCTGGTGGGGGGGGTGGGCAGTACTTC.

This clonotype came up a few times. J is TRBJ2-1 and V is TRBV20-1; 7 bases are a match to TRBD2. Germline V CDR1 and CDR2: DFQATT, SNEGSKA (reference sequence). Trimming cost V 4 bases and J 5 bases; bases outside gene matches: 8. The CDR3 has 14 amino acids. Written as DNA, the CDR3 is TGCAGTGCTAAATTAGCGGGTAGGGACAATGAGCAGTTCTTC. Protein product: CSAKLAGRDNEQFF.

The rearrangement joins TRBV6-5 to TRBJ2-5; D tentatively fits TRBD1 or TRBD2 (7 bases each). Germline lookup yields CDR1 MNHEY and CDR2 SVGAGI. V dropped 6 bases and J dropped 5 bases, with 19 bases sitting between them. The CDR3 is 15 residues long. CDR3 DNA sequence: TGTGCCAGCAGCCGTGGACAGGTGGGGGGGGAGACCCAGTACTTC. As protein: CASSRGQVGGETQYF.